These T cell receptor beta chains were read from a single sample in a study of identical twins. TCRdb re-analysed the 5' RACE reads in MiXCR, keeping a single row per CDR3 protein. In the table there are about 470,000 distinct CDR3 sequences, roughly 26% of which are singletons. The data were also submitted as part of a second study, on T cells expressing NK-cell markers.

Sequencing input: CD4+ T cells sorted from blood. These receptor sequences come from a woman aged 18-35 years in good health. The CDR3 runs from the conserved cysteine through the conserved F or W. D genes are given only for firm matches.

v_gene,d_gene,j_gene,CDR3aa
TRBV6-2/TRBV6-3,TRBD1,TRBJ2-7,CASTFGTAFTYEQYF
TRBV10-2,NA,TRBJ2-7,CASRLGTSYEQYF
TRBV25-1,NA,TRBJ2-3,CASSERGRTRDTDTQYF
TRBV12-3/TRBV12-4,NA,TRBJ1-2,CASSLRGASRFYGYTF
TRBV12-3/TRBV12-4,NA,TRBJ1-5,CASSLGGRYSNQPQHF
TRBV7-9,NA,TRBJ2-1,CASSLVRDNNEQFF
TRBV5-1,NA,TRBJ2-1,CASSLYGDSYNEQFF
TRBV30,TRBD1,TRBJ1-1,CAWIGQGSTEAFF
TRBV7-9,NA,TRBJ1-1,CASSLVPDLEAFF
TRBV3-1,TRBD2,TRBJ2-2,CASSFRGGAGGELFF
TRBV5-1,NA,TRBJ1-2,CASSLFSGHNYGYTF
TRBV15,NA,TRBJ2-7,CATSRNTLTDYEQYF
TRBV10-3,NA,TRBJ1-1,CASLTGLPNTEAFF
TRBV20-1,NA,TRBJ1-2,CSARDREEGYTF
TRBV10-3,NA,TRBJ2-7,CAISESVRLEQYF
TRBV7-9,NA,TRBJ1-1,CASSPDSIGFQNTEAFF
TRBV12-3/TRBV12-4,NA,TRBJ2-3,CASRWMFNTQYF
TRBV7-9,NA,TRBJ2-5,CASSTGTVRDQETQYF
TRBV28,TRBD1,TRBJ2-1,CASRKGAYYNEQFF
TRBV20-1,NA,TRBJ1-1,CSAHAGPNTEAFF
TRBV3-1,TRBD2,TRBJ2-3,CASSPQAGLAYDTQYF
TRBV6-5,NA,TRBJ1-2,CASSYSYDGYGYTF
TRBV21-1,NA,TRBJ2-3,CASSKGDSTDTQYF
TRBV5-1,NA,TRBJ2-7,CASSLGQIYYEQYF
TRBV5-1,NA,TRBJ2-1,CASQHQGLNNEQFF
TRBV12-3/TRBV12-4,TRBD2,TRBJ2-1,CASSSSSGSDEQFF
TRBV18,NA,TRBJ2-7,CASSSQGGYYEQYF
TRBV7-9,TRBD1,TRBJ2-3,CASSSLSGTGVDTQYF
TRBV6-5,TRBD2,TRBJ2-1,CASSYPALAGGNEQFF
TRBV5-1,TRBD2,TRBJ2-1,CASSSGTSGISREQFF
TRBV5-6,NA,TRBJ1-1,CASSSTGLGTEAFF
TRBV5-1,TRBD2,TRBJ2-5,CASSLEGSGGAGETQYF
TRBV20-1,NA,TRBJ2-7,CSARRRGAPREQYF
TRBV7-3,TRBD2,TRBJ2-2,CASSSRSGGPRGTGELFF
TRBV9,TRBD2,TRBJ2-2,CASSVGMLISGANTGELFF
TRBV30,TRBD2,TRBJ2-2,CACKRGSNTGELFF
TRBV12-3/TRBV12-4,TRBD2,TRBJ2-5,CASSYRLAGLGETQYF
TRBV20-1,NA,TRBJ2-3,CSARDTRWRVSTDTQYF
TRBV27,NA,TRBJ2-7,CASSLRAGRYEQYF
TRBV2,TRBD1,TRBJ2-7,CASRPGQTRAGFYEQYF
TRBV6-5,NA,TRBJ2-5,CASSYSSTGQETQYF
TRBV25-1,NA,TRBJ2-7,CASKAGTYEQYF
TRBV20-1,TRBD1,TRBJ2-1,CSAGFRDRSYNEQFF
TRBV13,NA,TRBJ2-7,CASSMFPGENFYEQYF
TRBV6-1,NA,TRBJ2-3,CASRVDLTDTQYF
TRBV5-1,TRBD1,TRBJ1-1,CASSYREGANTEAFF
TRBV3-1,NA,TRBJ1-4,CASSQVGINEELFF
TRBV6-2/TRBV6-3,NA,TRBJ2-7,CASSGQGRSYEQYF
TRBV12-3/TRBV12-4,TRBD2,TRBJ2-3,CASSPGLASTDTQYF
TRBV5-1,TRBD1,TRBJ1-2,CASSLAGTEGYGYTF